A selection of T cell receptor beta chains follows, all from one sample in a study of T-cell reconstitution after alpha-beta-depleted transplantation in children. TCRdb itself ran the PCR reads through MiXCR, one entry per CDR3 protein. The sample contains approximately 300,000 distinct CDR3 sequences, around 9.1% of which appear only once. Sequencing used PBMCs, obtained before TCRalphabeta/CD19-depleted stem cell transplant. These TCRs come from a boy in the first two years of life with acute myeloid leukemia, due to receive a stem cell transplant. CDR3s include the opening cysteine and the closing phenylalanine or tryptophan. A D gene is named only where the DNA matches it firmly. Clone size is shown for a subset of rows, as once, few, many or a class of expanded clone.

size: NA
D: NA
J: TRBJ2-2
V: TRBV10-3
CDR3: CAISDLREEWTGELFF
DNA: TGTGCCATCAGTGATCTCAGGGAGGAGTGGACCGGGGAGCTGTTTTTT

size: many
D: TRBD2
J: TRBJ2-1
V: TRBV4-3
CDR3: CASSELAGGSSYNEQFF
DNA: TGCGCCAGCAGCGAGCTAGCGGGAGGCAGCTCCTACAATGAGCAGTTCTTC

size: many
D: NA
J: TRBJ2-6
V: TRBV14
CDR3: CASSPRFSGANVLTF
DNA: TGTGCCAGCAGCCCACGGTTCTCTGGGGCCAACGTCCTGACTTTC

size: few
D: TRBD2
J: TRBJ2-3
V: TRBV4-2
CDR3: CASSQGVSGKRGDTQYF
DNA: TGTGCCAGCAGCCAAGGGGTTAGCGGGAAAAGGGGAGATACGCAGTATTTT

size: NA
D: NA
J: TRBJ2-5
V: TRBV7-9
CDR3: CASSLDGFQETQYF
DNA: TGTGCCAGCAGCTTAGATGGGTTCCAAGAGACCCAGTACTTC

size: many
D: NA
J: TRBJ2-6
V: TRBV7-9
CDR3: CASSPSGAGANVLTF
DNA: TGTGCCAGCAGCCCATCAGGGGCTGGGGCCAACGTCCTGACTTTC

size: many
D: NA
J: TRBJ2-7
V: TRBV28
CDR3: CASVKPGLGYEQYF
DNA: TGTGCCAGTGTCAAACCGGGACTGGGCTACGAGCAGTACTTC

size: NA
D: NA
J: TRBJ2-3
V: TRBV20-1
CDR3: CSVNPGTSTDTQYF
DNA: TGCAGTGTCAATCCGGGGACTAGCACAGATACGCAGTATTTT

size: NA
D: NA
J: TRBJ2-7
V: TRBV11-3
CDR3: CASSFLLWPYEQYF
DNA: TGTGCCAGCAGCTTTTTGCTTTGGCCCTACGAGCAGTACTTC

size: many
D: NA
J: TRBJ2-7
V: TRBV3-1
CDR3: CASSQGGQIYEQYF
DNA: TGTGCCAGCAGCCAAGGAGGACAGATCTACGAGCAGTACTTC